This T cell receptor (beta chain) was documented in a study of primary melanoma T cells and metastatic recurrence (dated by TCRdb to about 2020). General notes on the study: The cohort consisted of approximately 210 primary melanomas of stage T2 to T4, each more than 1 mm thick. Whether T-cell fraction and T-cell repertoire clonality in primary melanoma tumors predicted patient outcome was tested in the study. Progression-free survival was the clinical outcome compared against the T-cell fraction measured by TCR beta sequencing. The sequencing-derived T-cell fraction was compared with histopathological grading of tumor-infiltrating lymphocytes.

According to the germline V gene, CDR1 reads SGHVS and CDR2 reads FQNEAQ. The CDR3 holds 16 amino acids from the cysteine to the phenylalanine. Only the CDR3 DNA is retained, 48 bases long and in frame from the first base. V is trimmed back by 4 bases and J by 1 base, and the junction contains 7 bases that no gene match accounts for. The paper's findings and limits, for the study overall: The authors presented an effective T-cell-mediated antitumor response in primary melanoma only as a suggestion and not as a demonstrated mechanism. Adding T-cell fraction to tumor thickness reportedly improved progression-free survival prediction more than adding any other histopathological variable. A T-cell fraction above 20% appeared protective regardless of ulceration status, mitotic rate or nodal disease. Tumor T-cell fraction was reported to predict progression-free survival independently of thickness, ulceration, mitotic rate and age.

Libraries were built with the immunoSEQ multiplex PCR assay. Primary melanoma tumor tissue underwent high-throughput sequencing of the T-cell receptor beta chain. Per the authors' processing: The repertoire analyses covered TCRB CDR3 sharing between samples and the distribution of insertions and deletions. A gradient-boosted model ranked the predictive value of the T-cell fraction against histopathological variables. TCRdb re-hosts the immuneACCESS table, in-frame sequences only. Its copies lack some clones; in the studies checked, an unresolved V gene accounts for under half of them, and the cause for the rest is not known. V, J and clone size are taken as reported in that table, and D and trimming were inferred from the DNA itself. The sample table contains about 450 clones; only one count was recorded for about four fifths of them. 20% to 25% of the sample rests with the top ten. A word on this clone: The specificity of this receptor is unknown. The input lacks base qualities; no much larger clone sits a single base away.

Each patient's primary melanoma had been surgically resected and was viewed as potentially curable, though still at risk of metastatic recurrence. This clonotype originated in a human donor with melanoma. The sample comprised melanoma tumor tissue. This sequence uses TRBV7-8 and TRBJ2-3; 8 central nucleotides agree with TRBD1. The CDR3 region has the sequence CASSSDTGGGTDTQYF. The nucleotide sequence reads TGTGCCAGCAGCTCGGATACAGGGGGAGGCACAGATACGCAGTATTTT. The variable domain in full, with residues beyond the CDR3 obtained from the reference TRBV7-8 and TRBJ2-3 genes, is GAGVSQSPRYKVAKRGQDVALRCDPISGHVSLFWYQQALGQGPEFLTYFQNEAQLDKSGLPSDRFFAERPEGSVSTLKIQRTQQEDSAVYLCASSSDTGGGTDTQYFGPGTRLTVL.